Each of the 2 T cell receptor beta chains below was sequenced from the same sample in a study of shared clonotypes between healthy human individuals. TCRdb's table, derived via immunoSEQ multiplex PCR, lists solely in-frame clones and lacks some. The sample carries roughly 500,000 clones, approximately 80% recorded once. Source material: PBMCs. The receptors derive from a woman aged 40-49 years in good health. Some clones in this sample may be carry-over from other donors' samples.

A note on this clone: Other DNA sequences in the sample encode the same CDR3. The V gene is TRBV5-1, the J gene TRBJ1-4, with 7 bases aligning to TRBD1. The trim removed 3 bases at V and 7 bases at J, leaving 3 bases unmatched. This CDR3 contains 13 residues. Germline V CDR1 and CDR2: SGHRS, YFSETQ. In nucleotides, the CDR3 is TGCGCCAGCAGCTGGACAGGTGGTGAAAAACTGTTTTTT. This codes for CASSWTGGEKLFF.

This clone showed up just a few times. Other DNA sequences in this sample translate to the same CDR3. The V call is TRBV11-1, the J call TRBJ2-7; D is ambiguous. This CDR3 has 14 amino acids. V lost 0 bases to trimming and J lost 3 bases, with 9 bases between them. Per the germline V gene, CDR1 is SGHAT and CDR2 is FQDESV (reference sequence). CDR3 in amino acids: CASSLATDYYEQYF. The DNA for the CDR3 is TGTGCCAGCAGCTTAGCTACAGATTACTACGAGCAGTACTTC.